In this sample, the clone carrying this TCR beta chain turned up many times. What it recognizes is unknown. The record originates from a study of early T cells in non-severe SARS-CoV-2 infection. The wider study: The sequenced material was bulk RNA from unsorted whole blood, and its chains were unpaired. General study findings and limits: A preference for anti-spike CD8 responses marked VDJdb matching, which missed private and CD4 specificities.

Attachment of unique molecular identifiers to individual cDNA molecules was performed. TCRdb re-called the 5' RACE reads with MiXCR, one entry per CDR3 protein. The table includes around 35,000 distinct CDR3 sequences, approximately 6% detected once. The CDR3 runs to 14 residues. The V gene end was trimmed by 5 bases and the J gene end by 4 bases; junction bases not matched to a gene: 6. Germline V gene sequence: CDR1 DFQATT, CDR2 SNEGSKA (reference sequence). The sample consisted of whole blood. The TCR originated in an adult who was a healthcare worker with PCR-confirmed SARS-CoV-2 infection or an uninfected control (not recorded which). The chain combines TRBV20-1 with TRBJ2-5, with TRBD2 identical over 11 bases. The CDR3 DNA reads TGCAGTGCTCCACTAGCGGGAGTTATAGAGACCCAGTACTTC. This sequence encodes CSAPLAGVIETQYF.